These 8 T cell receptor beta chains were all obtained from the same sample, sequenced in a study of blood T cell repertoires in COVID-19. Some clones are missing from TCRdb's copy, which holds only in-frame ones; the method was immunoSEQ multiplex PCR. The sample lists roughly 53,000 clones; 65% to 85% were seen once. Sequences were obtained from peripheral blood. These receptor sequences come from a man aged 65-85 years with active or convalescent COVID-19.

The rearrangement links TRBV7-3 to TRBJ1-1; 9 bases map to TRBD1. CDR3 size: 14 residues. After removal of 5 bases from V and 4 bases from J, the junction contained 5 bases not matched to a gene. In germline, CDR1 is SGHTA, CDR2 FQGTGA. Here the CDR3 DNA reads TGTGCCAGCAGCAATCGACAGGGGGTCACTGAAGCTTTCTTT. This encodes CASSNRQGVTEAFF.

The V gene is TRBV2, the J gene TRBJ1-6; perhaps TRBD1 as D (6 bases). V was shortened by 6 bases and J by 11 bases, with 14 bases between the two germline ends. There are 13 residues in the CDR3. Germline V gene sequence: CDR1 SNHLY, CDR2 FYNNEI. CDR3 DNA sequence: TGTGCCAGCAGCGTGGGGGCGGGTGCACCCCTCCACTTT. Residues: CASSVGAGAPLHF.

The rearrangement uses TRBV10-3 and TRBJ1-2; 9 bases are a match to TRBD1. The germline gives CDR1 ENHRY, CDR2 SYGVKD. This CDR3 spans 13 amino acids. Unmatched junction bases numbered 5, after V lost 3 bases and J lost 9 bases. The CDR3 region is CAISDRTGASYTF. The CDR3 DNA is TGTGCCATCAGTGACCGGACAGGGGCTAGCTACACCTTC.

J is TRBJ2-1 and V is TRBV12-5; a weak D match, TRBD1 (6 bases). Trimming cost V 5 bases and J 5 bases, with 22 bases left between them. In germline, CDR1 is LGHNT, CDR2 FRNRAP. The CDR3 contains 17 residues. The CDR3 nucleotides are TGTGCTAGTGGTGGTGGACCTGGACAGCTGAATGACAATGAGCAGTTCTTC. Encoded protein: CASGGGPGQLNDNEQFF.

This clone occurred a few times. J is TRBJ2-1 and V is TRBV6-5; 7 nucleotides agree with TRBD1. After removal of 2 bases from V and 7 bases from J, the junction contained 8 bases not matched to a gene. CDR1 is MNHEY, CDR2 SVGAGI, per germline. The CDR3 length is 15 residues. CDR3 sequence: CASSYLTDRANEQFF. The CDR3 region has the DNA TGTGCCAGCAGTTACCTCACCGACAGGGCAAATGAGCAGTTCTTC.

The chain combines TRBV4-1 with TRBJ2-5, with TRBD1 identical over 9 bases. The CDR3 spans 15 residues. Germline CDR1 is MGHRA and CDR2 is YSYEKL. Trimming removed 2 bases from V and 3 bases from J; junction bases left unmatched: 4. The CDR3 loop is CASSQTGTGKETQYF. The CDR3 coding sequence is TGCGCCAGCAGCCAAACCGGGACAGGGAAAGAGACCCAGTACTTC.

Here the CDR3 DNA reads TGTGCCACCTCGGCGGGTTGGGAAGGAAAACTGTTTTTT. This translates into CATSAGWEGKLFF. J is TRBJ1-4 and V is TRBV24-1; no clear D. Trimming cost V 9 bases and J 10 bases, with 17 bases left between them. Germline V gives CDR1 KGHDR, CDR2 SFDVKD. CDR3 length: 13 amino acids.

The chain employs TRBV6-5 and TRBJ1-1, with a possible D match to TRBD1 (6 bases). This CDR3 is built from 13 residues. Trimming left V 5 bases short and J 6 bases short, with 13 bases between. Germline V gene sequence: CDR1 MNHEY, CDR2 SVGAGI. DNA for the CDR3: TGTGCCAGCAGTCCCCAGGGGAGACCTGAAGCTTTCTTT. Its translation is CASSPQGRPEAFF.